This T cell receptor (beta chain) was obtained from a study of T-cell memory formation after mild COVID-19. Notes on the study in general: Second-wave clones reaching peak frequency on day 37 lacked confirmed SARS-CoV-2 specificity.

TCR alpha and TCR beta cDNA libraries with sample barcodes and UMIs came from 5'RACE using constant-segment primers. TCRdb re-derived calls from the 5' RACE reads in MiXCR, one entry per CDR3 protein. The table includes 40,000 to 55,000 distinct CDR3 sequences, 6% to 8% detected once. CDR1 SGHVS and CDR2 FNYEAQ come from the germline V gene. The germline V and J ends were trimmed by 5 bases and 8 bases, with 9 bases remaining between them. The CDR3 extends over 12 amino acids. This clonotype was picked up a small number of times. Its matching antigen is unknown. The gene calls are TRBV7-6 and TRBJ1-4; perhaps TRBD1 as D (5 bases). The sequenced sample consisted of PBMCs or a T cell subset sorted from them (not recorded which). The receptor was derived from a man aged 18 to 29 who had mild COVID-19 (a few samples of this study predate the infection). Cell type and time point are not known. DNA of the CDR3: TGTGCCAGCAGCAGGGGAGGAGAAAAACTGTTTTTT. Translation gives CASSRGGEKLFF.